This TCR beta chain emerged from a study of T cells after somatic rescue of genetic block. Losses at the gene ends were 4 bases for V and 0 bases for J; bases not matched to a gene: 15. Germline V gene lookup returns CDR1 SGDLS and CDR2 YYNGEE. This CDR3 region has 19 residues. Clones were read by immunoSEQ multiplex PCR, and TCRdb kept only the in-frame ones, dropping some. The sample yields around 64,000 clones, approximately 90% seen once. The sample taken for sequencing was peripheral blood mononuclear cells (PBMCs). The clonotype comes from a man aged 35-49 years. The chain has TRBV9 and TRBJ1-3; 8 nucleotides match TRBD1. The CDR3 loop reads CASSPSQGQEGSSGNTIYF. CDR3 nucleotide sequence: TGTGCCAGCAGCCCCTCCCAGGGACAGGAGGGAAGCTCTGGAAACACCATATATTTT.